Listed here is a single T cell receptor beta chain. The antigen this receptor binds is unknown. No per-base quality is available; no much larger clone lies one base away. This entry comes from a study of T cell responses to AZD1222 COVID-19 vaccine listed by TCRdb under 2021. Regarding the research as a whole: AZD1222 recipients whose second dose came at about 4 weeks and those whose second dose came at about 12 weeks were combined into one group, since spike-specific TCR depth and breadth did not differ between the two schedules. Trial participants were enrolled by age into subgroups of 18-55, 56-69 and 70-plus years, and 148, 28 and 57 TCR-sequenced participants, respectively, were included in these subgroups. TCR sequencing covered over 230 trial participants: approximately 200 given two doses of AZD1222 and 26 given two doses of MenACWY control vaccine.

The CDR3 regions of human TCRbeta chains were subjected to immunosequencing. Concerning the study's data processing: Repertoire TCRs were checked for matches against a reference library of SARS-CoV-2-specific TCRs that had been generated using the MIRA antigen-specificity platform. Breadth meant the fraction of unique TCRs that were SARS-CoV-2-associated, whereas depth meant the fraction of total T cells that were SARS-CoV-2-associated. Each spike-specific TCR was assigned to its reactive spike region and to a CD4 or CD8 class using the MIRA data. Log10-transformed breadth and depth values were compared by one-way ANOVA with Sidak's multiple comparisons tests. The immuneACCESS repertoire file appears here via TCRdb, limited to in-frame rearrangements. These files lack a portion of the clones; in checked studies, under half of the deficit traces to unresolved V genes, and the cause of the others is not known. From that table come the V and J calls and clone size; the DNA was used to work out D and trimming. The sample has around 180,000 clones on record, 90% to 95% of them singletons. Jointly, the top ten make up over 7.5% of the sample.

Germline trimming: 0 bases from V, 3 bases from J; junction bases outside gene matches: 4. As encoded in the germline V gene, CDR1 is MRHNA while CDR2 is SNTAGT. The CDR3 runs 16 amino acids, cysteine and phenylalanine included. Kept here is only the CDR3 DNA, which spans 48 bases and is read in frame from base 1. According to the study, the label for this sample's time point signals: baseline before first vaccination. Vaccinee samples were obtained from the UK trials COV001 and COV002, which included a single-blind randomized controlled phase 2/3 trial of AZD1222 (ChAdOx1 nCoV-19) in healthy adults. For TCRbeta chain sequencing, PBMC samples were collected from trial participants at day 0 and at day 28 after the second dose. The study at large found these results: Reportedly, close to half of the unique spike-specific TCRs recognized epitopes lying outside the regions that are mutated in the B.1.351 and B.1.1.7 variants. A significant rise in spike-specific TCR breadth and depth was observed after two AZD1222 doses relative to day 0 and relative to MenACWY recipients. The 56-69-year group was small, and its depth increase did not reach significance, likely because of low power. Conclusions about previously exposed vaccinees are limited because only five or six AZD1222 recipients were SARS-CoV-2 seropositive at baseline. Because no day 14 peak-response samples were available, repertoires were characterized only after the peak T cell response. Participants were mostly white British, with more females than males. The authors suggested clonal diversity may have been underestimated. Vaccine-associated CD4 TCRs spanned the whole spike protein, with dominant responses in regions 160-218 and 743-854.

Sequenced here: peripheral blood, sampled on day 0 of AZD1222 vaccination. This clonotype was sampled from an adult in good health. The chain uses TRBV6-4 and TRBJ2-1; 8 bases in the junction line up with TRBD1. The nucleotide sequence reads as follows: TGTGCCAGCAGTGACTCCGGACAGGGTATCTACAATGAGCAGTTCTTC. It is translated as CASSDSGQGIYNEQFF.